This entry concerns a single T cell receptor beta chain. Its antigen remains unidentified. TCRdb's copy holds only in-frame clones and misses some; the assay was immunoSEQ multiplex PCR. The profile covers 90,000 to 100,000 clones, with around 81% appearing a single time and roughly 15% taken by the ten largest. Following autologous stem cell transplantation, relapse occurred in every patient, and exposure to brentuximab vedotin varied. The sample comes from a study of PD-1 blockade in classical Hodgkin lymphoma. Findings and limits, study-wide: Relapsed/refractory patients reportedly had the lowest baseline TCR diversity, below newly diagnosed patients, who were below healthy donors. No one has yet defined what causes the repertoire differences, which may be disease activity or prior therapy. Baseline diversity resembling that of newly diagnosed patients was seen in complete responders.

Germline CDR1 is MNHNY and CDR2 is SVGAGI (reference sequence). The CDR3 extends over 14 amino acids. The V and J ends lost 5 bases and 4 bases, in that order; junction bases with no gene match: 6. The rearrangement joins TRBV6-6 to TRBJ2-3, with 7 nucleotides matching TRBD2. The sequences come from peripheral blood mononuclear cells (PBMCs), collected before the second cycle of nivolumab. The source is a human donor with classical Hodgkin lymphoma. DNA of the CDR3: TGTGCCAGCAGTCCCTTTCTAGCGGCAGATACGCAGTATTTT. It translates to CASSPFLAADTQYF.